The 9 T cell receptor beta chains given below trace back to one sample, sequenced in a study of identical twins. TCRdb used MiXCR to reprocess the 5' RACE reads, holding one entry per CDR3 protein. The sample has about 450,000 distinct CDR3 sequences, approximately 18% seen once. Input material: naive T cells sorted from blood. The receptors were gathered from a man aged 45 to 65 in good health.

This chain links TRBV6-1 with TRBJ2-7; either TRBD1 or TRBD2 may supply D (5 bases each). CDR1 and CDR2 from the germline V gene are MNHNS and SASEGT. The CDR3 totals 16 residues. Between the trimmed V and J ends, which lost 2 bases and 0 bases, there was a span of 14 bases. This CDR3 reads CASSESPGLTSYEQYF. The CDR3 coding sequence is TGTGCCAGCAGTGAATCCCCGGGGCTTACCTCCTACGAGCAGTACTTC.

This clonotype has only a few counts. This chain joins TRBV12-3 or TRBV12-4 and TRBJ2-3; D assignment may be TRBD1 or TRBD2 (5 bases each). With 4 bases removed from V and 0 bases from J, the gap between germline ends came to 8 bases. This CDR3 spans 14 amino acids. The CDR3 coding sequence is TGTGCCAGCAGTTGGGACGGTAGCACAGATACGCAGTATTTT. Translation: CASSWDGSTDTQYF.

The chain combines TRBV5-1 with TRBJ2-1; 12 bases are shared with TRBD2. The germline gives CDR1 SGHRS, CDR2 YFSETQ. The CDR3 is made up of 15 amino acids. Losses at the gene ends were 3 bases for V and 8 bases for J; bases not matched to a gene: 6. CDR3 nucleotide sequence: TGCGCCAGCAGCTATACTAGCGGGGGGTTGCATGAGCAGTTCTTC. It codes for CASSYTSGGLHEQFF.

In this sample, this clonotype turned up many times. V usage is TRBV15 and J usage is TRBJ1-2; D ambiguous. Looked up from germline, CDR1 is LNHNV and CDR2 is YYDKDF (reference sequence). Trimming took 7 bases from V and 8 from J, leaving 14 bases between them. There are 12 residues in the CDR3. The CDR3 bases are TGTGCCACCACCTCCTTCGACGGGGGCTACACCTTC. Its translation is CATTSFDGGYTF.

This clonotype was counted at least ten times. This chain links TRBV20-1 with TRBJ2-1, with TRBD2 matching 11 bases. This CDR3 has 18 amino acids. From germline, CDR1 is DFQATT and CDR2 SNEGSKA (reference sequence). The junction had 17 bases not matched to a gene; V was cut back by 5 bases and J by 5 bases. The CDR3 region has the DNA TGCAGTGCTCTGCGGCTGCTGAAGAGACTAGCGGGGAACAATGAGCAGTTCTTC. It yields the protein CSALRLLKRLAGNNEQFF.

A few counts support this clonotype. The genes are TRBV11-2 and TRBJ2-1; 13 bases fit TRBD2. Germline lookup yields CDR1 SGHAT and CDR2 FQNNGV. The junction had 5 bases not matched to a gene; V was cut back by 2 bases and J by 7 bases. This CDR3 comprises 16 residues. The CDR3 DNA reads TGTGCCAGCAGCTTACGATCGGGACTAGCGGGAAATGAGCAGTTCTTC. It yields the protein CASSLRSGLAGNEQFF.

This clonotype was counted many times. The chain carries TRBV5-1 and TRBJ2-2, with D uncertain. The CDR3 runs to 13 residues. CDR1 is SGHRS, CDR2 YFSETQ, per germline. The germline V and J ends were trimmed by 0 bases and 6 bases, with 6 bases remaining between them. CDR3 bases: TGCGCCAGCAGCTTGGAAGGGTCCGGGGAGCTGTTTTTT. Its protein product is CASSLEGSGELFF.

This clonotype came up many times. The rearrangement joins TRBV20-1 to TRBJ2-2; 11 bases fit TRBD2. Trimming at V came to 6 bases and at J to 7 bases, leaving 13 bases not matched to a gene. The CDR3 is 16 residues long. Germline CDR1 and CDR2: DFQATT and SNEGSKA (reference sequence). The CDR3: CSAQRLAGGISGELFF. CDR3 DNA: TGCAGTGCACAGCGTCTAGCGGGAGGTATTAGCGGGGAGCTGTTTTTT.

This rearrangement joins TRBV7-6 to TRBJ2-3; TRBD2 matches 15 bases. The germline gives CDR1 SGHVS, CDR2 FNYEAQ. V was clipped by 6 bases and J by 5 bases; unmatched bases: 9. CDR3 size: 17 residues. CDR3 in amino acids: CASSLGLAGGPQDTQYF. The CDR3 DNA is TGTGCCAGCAGTCTTGGACTAGCGGGAGGGCCTCAAGATACGCAGTATTTT.